A selection of T cell receptor beta chains follows, all from one sample in a study of identical twins' blood T cells. TCRdb re-analysed the 5' RACE reads in MiXCR, keeping a single row per CDR3 protein. The repertoire holds about 370,000 distinct CDR3 sequences, with over 25% as singletons. Sequencing was carried out using PBMCs. These TCRs come from a woman aged 18-50 years in good health. CDR3s include the opening cysteine and the closing phenylalanine or tryptophan. The D gene is left open where the match is weak. The size entry is marked missing in some rows and otherwise reads once, few, many or a size class.

D: NA; V: TRBV29-1; J: TRBJ1-2; size: NA; DNA: TGCAGCGTTGCAGCAGGTGGCTTAGGCTACACCTTC; CDR3: CSVAAGGLGYTF
D: TRBD1; V: TRBV29-1; J: TRBJ2-1; size: once; DNA: TGCAGCGTTGAAGGTTTGGGACAGGGTTTCAATGAGCAGTTCTTC; CDR3: CSVEGLGQGFNEQFF
D: NA; V: TRBV24-1; J: TRBJ1-1; size: many; DNA: TGTGCCACCAGTGATTTTCCACCTTGCCGTCGCGGGGGGCCCGATTTCTTT; CDR3: CATSDFPPCRRGGPDFF
D: NA; V: TRBV20-1; J: TRBJ2-7; size: NA; DNA: TGCAGTGCTAGAGATCAGGGGACCGAGCAGTACTTC; CDR3: CSARDQGTEQYF
D: TRBD1; V: TRBV5-6; J: TRBJ2-3; size: few; DNA: TGTGCCAGCAGCTTCGGACAGGACCTCACAGATACGCAGTATTTT; CDR3: CASSFGQDLTDTQYF
D: NA; V: TRBV5-1; J: TRBJ1-1; size: few; DNA: TGCGCCAGCAGCAATACCACAGGGAACACTGAAGCTTTCTTT; CDR3: CASSNTTGNTEAFF
D: NA; V: TRBV5-1; J: TRBJ2-7; size: many; DNA: TGCGCCAGCAGCGTCTTCGGTGAGACTTATTCCTACGAGCAGTACTTC; CDR3: CASSVFGETYSYEQYF
D: NA; V: TRBV7-9; J: TRBJ1-1; size: few; DNA: TGTGCCAGCAGCTTTGTGGAGGGCACTGAAGCTTTCTTT; CDR3: CASSFVEGTEAFF
D: NA; V: TRBV5-4; J: TRBJ2-1; size: many; DNA: TGTGCCAGCAGCTCGAATGCTTATGAGCAGTTCTTC; CDR3: CASSSNAYEQFF
D: TRBD2; V: TRBV15; J: TRBJ2-1; size: NA; DNA: TGTGCCACCAGCAGTCGAGGCGGGAGCTCCTACAATGAGCAGTTCTTC; CDR3: CATSSRGGSSYNEQFF
D: NA; V: TRBV2; J: TRBJ2-7; size: many; DNA: TGTGCCAGCAGCCTCCGGGACACCTCGTACTTC; CDR3: CASSLRDTSYF
D: NA; V: TRBV12-3/TRBV12-4; J: TRBJ2-3; size: few; DNA: TGTGCCAGCAGCAGTCCCCGGGACACCACAGATACGCAGTATTTT; CDR3: CASSSPRDTTDTQYF
D: NA; V: TRBV7-3; J: TRBJ1-1; size: few; DNA: TGTGCCAGCAGCCAGACAGTCAGAACTGAAGCTTTCTTT; CDR3: CASSQTVRTEAFF